The source of this T cell receptor (beta chain) is a study of blood T cell repertoires in COVID-19. Study-wide background: T cells, B-cell-depleted T cells, or PBMCs provided the cDNA or gDNA that served as material.

CDR1 is SQVTM, CDR2 ANQGSEA, per germline. V gave up 7 bases and J gave up 1 base, with 13 bases separating them. The CDR3 extends over 13 amino acids. Sequencing used immunoSEQ multiplex PCR; TCRdb keeps in-frame clones, though not all of them. The data contain 100,000 to 150,000 clones, 87% of them seen just once; the ten biggest clones take up under 30%. Sequencing was performed on peripheral blood. The clonotype originates from a woman aged 70 to 79 with acute or convalescent COVID-19. The V and J genes are TRBV29-1 and TRBJ1-2; D gene ambiguous. The CDR3 spells CSALTGSNYGYTF. The CDR3 nucleotides are TGCAGCGCCCTAACGGGGAGTAACTATGGCTACACCTTC.